One and the same sample provided the 15 T cell receptor beta chains below, sequenced in a study of T-cell reconstitution after alpha-beta-depleted transplantation in children. Unique molecular identifiers were incorporated during preparation of the TCRbeta library. TCRdb recomputed calls from the PCR reads with MiXCR, one row per CDR3 protein. In the table there are about 460,000 distinct CDR3 sequences, more than 9% of which are singletons. Sample: PBMCs, taken before TCRalphabeta/CD19-depleted stem cell transplant. These receptors were collected from a child aged 2-15 years with inherited bone marrow failure, due to receive a stem cell transplant.

This clonotype was counted a few times. The rearrangement links TRBV4-3 to TRBJ1-1, with D uncertain. The CDR3 covers 14 residues. The germline V gene encodes CDR1 LGHNA and CDR2 YSLEER. Trimming pared 3 bases from V and 3 bases from J, leaving 11 bases between. The CDR3: CASSQGIGDTEAFF. Written as DNA, the CDR3 is TGCGCCAGCAGCCAGGGGATTGGAGACACTGAAGCTTTCTTT.

The rearrangement links TRBV6-1 to TRBJ2-3, with unresolved D. CDR1 and CDR2 from the germline V gene are MNHNS and SASEGT. V lost 6 bases to trimming and J lost 7 bases, with 14 bases between them. The CDR3 spans 13 residues. The CDR3 sequence: CASRTVASHTQYF. CDR3 bases: TGTGCCAGCAGGACGGTGGCCTCCCATACGCAGTATTTT.

This clonotype was counted at least ten times. This chain joins TRBV29-1 and TRBJ2-2; D possibly corresponds to TRBD1 (5 bases). V was cut by 5 bases and J by 3 bases, with 10 bases left in between. The CDR3 has 13 amino acids. Germline V gives CDR1 SQVTM, CDR2 ANQGSEA. The CDR3 is CSVLDSYTGELFF. CDR3 DNA: TGCAGCGTTCTCGACAGCTACACCGGGGAGCTGTTTTTT.

This clonotype came up many times. The chain employs TRBV5-1 and TRBJ2-7, with D tentatively TRBD2 (5 bases). The CDR3 spans 13 residues. Trimming removed 2 bases from V and 5 bases from J, with 11 bases in between. Germline loops: CDR1 SGHRS, CDR2 YFSETQ. The CDR3 reads CASSFGGSDEQYF. The CDR3 DNA reads TGCGCCAGCAGCTTCGGAGGTTCCGACGAGCAGTACTTC.

This clonotype was counted at least ten times. The V and J genes are TRBV5-1 and TRBJ1-1, with TRBD1 matching 8 bases. The V gene's germline CDR1 is SGHRS and CDR2 YFSETQ. Unmatched junction bases numbered 5, after V lost 5 bases and J lost 8 bases. The CDR3 runs 12 residues. The CDR3 region has the DNA TGCGCCAGCAGACCGGACAGGGCAGAAGCTTTCTTT. Its translation: CASRPDRAEAFF.

This clonotype has at least ten counts. The chain combines TRBV12-3 or TRBV12-4 with TRBJ2-5; 10 nucleotides agree with TRBD1. Trimming cost V 7 bases and J 5 bases; bases outside gene matches: 10. The length of the CDR3 is 15 residues. CDR3 sequence reads: CASTVGQGVWETQYF. Written as DNA, the CDR3 is TGTGCCAGCACCGTCGGACAGGGGGTTTGGGAGACCCAGTACTTC.

This clonotype was recorded a few times. The gene calls are TRBV20-1 and TRBJ1-5; 7 nucleotides match TRBD1. V was pared by 6 bases and J by 3 bases, with 5 bases of the junction left unmatched. The CDR3 length is 13 residues. CDR1 is DFQATT, CDR2 SNEGSKA, per germline (reference sequence). The CDR3 DNA reads as TGCAGTGCCCGCGGGACAGTCAATCAGCCCCAGCATTTT. Translated: CSARGTVNQPQHF.

At least ten counts were recorded for this clonotype. V and J are TRBV24-1 and TRBJ2-1, with 7 bases aligning to TRBD2. Germline CDR1 is KGHDR and CDR2 is SFDVKD. The CDR3 has 18 amino acids. Losses at the gene ends were 6 bases for V and 0 bases for J; bases not matched to a gene: 13. The CDR3, as DNA: TGTGCCACCAGTCGCCCCTTCGCTGCGGGAGACTCCTACAATGAGCAGTTCTTC. It is translated as CATSRPFAAGDSYNEQFF.

In regard to this clonotype: This may be a read error: a much more frequent sequence differs by one nucleotide. The chain carries TRBV29-1 and TRBJ1-1; a possible D gene is TRBD1 (6 bases). The CDR3 spans 13 residues. The V end lost 6 bases, the J end lost 10 bases, and 21 bases lay between the germline ends. Germline CDR1 is SQVTM and CDR2 is ANQGSEA. CDR3 in DNA: TGCAGCGTCCTGACCCCTCAGGGGAAAGGAGCTTTCTTT. Amino acid sequence: CSVLTPQGKGAFF.

There are many counts of this clonotype. The CDR3 region has the DNA TGTGCCAGCAGCTTAGTACCGATCGACGGAGGTACGCAGTATTTT. Translated, it gives CASSLVPIDGGTQYF. V gene TRBV7-2 combines with J gene TRBJ2-3, with D tentatively TRBD2 (5 bases). CDR1 is SGHTA, CDR2 FQGNSA, per germline. Trimming left V 1 base short and J 8 bases short, with 16 bases between. The CDR3 runs 15 residues.

This clonotype was observed many times. V gene TRBV12-3 or TRBV12-4 combines with J gene TRBJ1-6; no clear D. This CDR3 comprises 14 residues. The ends were cut back, 3 bases at V and 9 bases at J, with 12 bases in the middle. CDR3 region: CASSLEGWGSPLHF. CDR3 nucleotide sequence: TGTGCCAGCAGTTTGGAGGGTTGGGGTTCACCCCTCCACTTT.

In its sample, this clonotype was seen a few times. The chain links TRBV29-1 to TRBJ2-7; D not certain. Germline loops: CDR1 SQVTM, CDR2 ANQGSEA. This CDR3 is 11 amino acids long. With 6 bases removed from V and 6 bases from J, the gap between germline ends came to 12 bases. CDR3 nucleotides: TGCAGCGTAACCGATCAGTCCGAGCAGTACTTC. Amino acids: CSVTDQSEQYF.

Ten or more counts support this clonotype. The rearrangement links TRBV25-1 to TRBJ1-2; 7 positions match TRBD1. This CDR3 has 14 residues. The germline V gene has CDR1 MGHDK and CDR2 SYGVNS. Trimming removed 3 bases from V and 4 bases from J; junction bases left unmatched: 5. The CDR3 sequence: CASSDTGAGYGYTF. The DNA of the CDR3 is TGTGCCAGCAGTGATACAGGGGCGGGCTATGGCTACACCTTC.

This clonotype showed up many times. V gene TRBV7-9 combines with J gene TRBJ2-3, with 9 bases matching TRBD2. CDR1 and CDR2 (germline): SEHNR, FQNEAQ (reference sequence). J was trimmed by 2 bases and V by 6 bases; bases with no gene match: 6. The CDR3 is 15 amino acids. In DNA form, the CDR3 reads TGTGCCAGCAGTCCTAGCGGGATACTCACAGATACGCAGTATTTT. Its protein product is CASSPSGILTDTQYF. Looking up the rest from reference TRBV7-9 and TRBJ2-3 gives the full variable domain: DTGVSQNPRHKITKRGQNVTFRCDPISEHNRLYWYRQTLGQGPEFLTYFQNEAQLEKSRLLSDRFSAERPKGSFSTLEIQRTEQGDSAMYLCASSPSGILTDTQYFGPGTRLTVL.

This clonotype showed up many times. The chain carries TRBV6-2 or TRBV6-3 and TRBJ2-7; 11 bases fit TRBD2. The CDR3 is 14 residues long. Germline CDR1 is MNHEY and CDR2 is SVGEGT. V lost 2 bases, J lost 5 bases, and 2 bases stayed unmatched. This CDR3 is CASSYGTSGHEQYF. CDR3 in DNA: TGTGCCAGCAGTTACGGGACTAGCGGCCACGAGCAGTACTTC.